The next 18 T cell receptor beta chains were all read from a single sample in a study of blood T cell repertoires in COVID-19 (dated by TCRdb to 2019 to 2021). Library preparation employed the immunoSEQ multiplex PCR assay. Imported from immuneACCESS, the table was reduced by TCRdb to in-frame sequences with V and J called. These copies leave out some clones; in studies compared against another copy, an unresolved V gene accounts for under half, and the cause of the remainder is not known. The sample includes 150,000 to 200,000 clones, with more than 75% observed a single time. About 4.5% of the sample comes from the top ten. Material for sequencing was peripheral blood. Source of these receptors: a human donor in a cohort sampled during active COVID-19.

This chain's CDR3 is CASGRDRGNQPQHF. Written as DNA, the CDR3 is TGTGCCAGCGGTCGGGACAGGGGCAATCAGCCCCAGCATTTT. The rearrangement joins TRBV27 to TRBJ1-5; 9 bases fit TRBD1. J gave up 2 bases and V 8 bases, and 4 bases lay outside the gene matches. The CDR3 is made up of 14 amino acids. Looked up from germline, CDR1 is MNHEY and CDR2 is SMNVEV (reference sequence).

This chain links TRBV4-3 with TRBJ1-1; no definite D call. Germline-derived CDR1 and CDR2 are LGHNA and YSLEER. This CDR3 has 15 residues. Trimming stripped 1 base from V and 0 bases from J, with 9 bases between. The CDR3 DNA reads TGCGCCAGCAGCCAAGGTCTTTCCCTGAACACTGAAGCTTTCTTT. This encodes CASSQGLSLNTEAFF.

The chain employs TRBV15 and TRBJ2-1; TRBD2 aligns across 11 bases. Germline CDR1 is LNHNV and CDR2 is YYDKDF (reference sequence). Trimming removed 3 bases from V and 6 bases from J; junction bases left unmatched: 10. The CDR3 is 17 residues long. The CDR3 DNA sequence: TGTGCCACCAGCAGGGAAACGACGGGGACTAGCGGCAATGAGCAGTTCTTC. Protein product: CATSRETTGTSGNEQFF.

This chain connects TRBV2 to TRBJ1-3; TRBD1 might be the D (6 bases). Trimming shortened V by 7 bases and J by 2 bases, and 15 bases separated the two germline ends. Germline V gene data show CDR1 as SNHLY and CDR2 as FYNNEI. The CDR3 length is 15 residues. For the CDR3, the DNA is TGTGCCAGCAAGGCGGGGGCCGCCACTGGAAACACCATATATTTT. Translating gives CASKAGAATGNTIYF. The full variable domain, with the rest looked up from reference TRBV2 and TRBJ1-3, is EPEVTQTPSHQVTQMGQEVILRCVPISNHLYFYWYRQILGQKVEFLVSFYNNEISEKSEIFDDQFSVERPDGSNFTLKIRSTKLEDSAMYFCASKAGAATGNTIYFGEGSWLTVV.

This chain uses TRBV6-2 or TRBV6-3 with TRBJ2-7; D may be TRBD2 (6 bases). Trimming removed 2 bases from V and 5 bases from J, with 25 bases in between. Germline V lookup: CDR1 MNHEY, CDR2 SVGEGT. The CDR3 sequence is 18 residues long. The CDR3 region is CASSYPFAGFRRNDEQYF. For the CDR3, the DNA is TGTGCCAGCAGTTACCCATTTGCGGGATTCCGTAGGAACGACGAGCAGTACTTC.

This clone occurred once. The J gene is TRBJ1-5, the V gene TRBV19; D is uncertain. The germline gives CDR1 LNHDA, CDR2 SQIVND (reference sequence). V was trimmed by 6 bases and J by 10 bases, leaving 13 bases between them. The CDR3 extends over 12 amino acids. The CDR3 sequence is CASRPGGGPQHF. The CDR3 DNA follows: TGTGCCAGTAGACCGGGAGGCGGACCCCAGCATTTT.

The rearrangement uses TRBV9 and TRBJ2-3, with D perhaps TRBD2 (6 bases). Trimming shortened V by 0 bases and J by 4 bases, and 9 bases separated the two germline ends. The CDR3 totals 14 residues. In germline, CDR1 is SGDLS, CDR2 YYNGEE. The CDR3 loop is CASSVATGADTQYF. CDR3 coding DNA: TGTGCCAGCAGCGTAGCTACGGGGGCAGATACGCAGTATTTT.

This clone showed up just once. The rearrangement uses TRBV9 and TRBJ1-3; D is uncertain. Germline CDR1 is SGDLS and CDR2 is YYNGEE. The CDR3 totals 12 residues. V lost 4 bases and J 4 bases, leaving 6 bases between the germline ends. The CDR3 is CASSPRGNTIYF. The CDR3 DNA reads as TGTGCCAGCAGCCCCCGGGGAAACACCATATATTTT.

Here the CDR3 reads CAWSGPGQVTRANSPLHF. For the CDR3, the DNA is TGTGCCTGGAGTGGACCGGGACAGGTCACCAGAGCTAATTCACCCCTCCACTTT. The V and J genes are TRBV30 and TRBJ1-6, with 8 bases lining up with TRBD1. J was trimmed by 6 bases and V by 1 base; bases with no gene match: 14. The CDR3 totals 18 residues. Germline CDR1 is GTSNPN and CDR2 is SVGIG (reference sequence).

This clone occurred once. J is TRBJ2-3 and V is TRBV6-2 or TRBV6-3, with D tentatively TRBD1 (6 bases). Germline CDR1 is MNHEY and CDR2 is SVGEGT. The CDR3 runs to 16 residues. V lost 2 bases and J lost 5, with 17 bases in between. The CDR3 DNA follows: TGTGCCAGCAGTTACCGGCAGGGGCGAGACCTAGATACGCAGTATTTT. Its protein is CASSYRQGRDLDTQYF.

The chain has TRBV7-6 and TRBJ2-1; TRBD2 might be the D (7 bases). Trimming removed 5 bases at V and 0 bases at J, with 23 bases between. CDR1 is SGHVS, CDR2 FNYEAQ, per germline. CDR3 length: 19 amino acids. CDR3 protein: CASSANGGTGGGSYNEQFF. CDR3 nucleotides: TGTGCCAGCAGCGCTAATGGGGGCACAGGCGGGGGCTCCTACAATGAGCAGTTCTTC.

V is TRBV4-1 and J is TRBJ1-5; TRBD1 matches 7 bases. V gave up 4 bases and J gave up 3 bases; unmatched junction bases: 9. The CDR3 runs to 16 residues. The germline V gene has CDR1 MGHRA and CDR2 YSYEKL. Here the CDR3 reads CASSPEPTGLNQPQHF. As DNA, the CDR3 is TGCGCCAGCAGCCCGGAACCGACAGGGCTCAATCAGCCCCAGCATTTT.

The chain recombines TRBV6-6 with TRBJ1-6, with 9 bases that match TRBD1. Germline V gene data show CDR1 as MNHNY and CDR2 as SVGAGI (reference sequence). The CDR3 sequence is 15 residues long. Trimming removed 1 base from V and 17 bases from J; junction bases left unmatched: 12. The CDR3 spells CASSYFDPGQGEIHF. The CDR3, as DNA: TGTGCCAGCAGTTACTTCGATCCGGGACAGGGAGAAATCCACTTT.

The J gene is TRBJ1-1, the V gene TRBV6-5, with D possibly TRBD1 on 6 matching bases. Germline loops: CDR1 MNHEY, CDR2 SVGAGI. The V and J ends lost 6 bases and 0 bases respectively, with 8 bases between them. The CDR3 has 13 amino acids. CDR3 sequence (DNA): TGTGCCAGCAGGACAGGAATGAACACTGAAGCTTTCTTT. Translation gives CASRTGMNTEAFF.

The sample holds many counts of this clone. The J gene is TRBJ1-2, the V gene TRBV7-9, with 7 bases lining up with TRBD1. Germline V gene data show CDR1 as SEHNR and CDR2 as FQNEAQ (reference sequence). J was trimmed by 0 bases and V by 5 bases; bases with no gene match: 6. The CDR3 totals 15 residues. CDR3: CASSPQGGTNYGYTF. Here the CDR3 DNA reads TGTGCCAGCAGCCCGCAGGGGGGTACTAACTATGGCTACACCTTC. Full variable domain (rest looked up from reference TRBV7-9 and TRBJ1-2): DTGVSQNPRHKITKRGQNVTFRCDPISEHNRLYWYRQTLGQGPEFLTYFQNEAQLEKSRLLSDRFSAERPKGSFSTLEIQRTEQGDSAMYLCASSPQGGTNYGYTFGSGTRLTVV.

V and J are TRBV12-3 or TRBV12-4 and TRBJ1-1, with D perhaps TRBD1 (5 bases). The CDR3 covers 13 residues. V gave up 3 bases and J gave up 4 bases, with 9 bases separating them. The CDR3 DNA follows: TGTGCCAGCAGTTTCCAGGGAGGCACTGAAGCTTTCTTT. Protein sequence: CASSFQGGTEAFF.

The chain couples TRBV6-2 or TRBV6-3 to TRBJ1-1; D not certain. CDR1 MNHEY and CDR2 SVGEGT come from the germline V gene. Trimming took 6 bases from V and 4 from J, leaving 12 bases between them. The CDR3 totals 13 residues. The CDR3 nucleotides read TGTGCCAGCAGCCGACCGGAGGGCACTGAAGCTTTCTTT. Protein: CASSRPEGTEAFF.

The rearrangement joins TRBV9 to TRBJ2-7; D might be TRBD1 (6 bases). Germline V gene data show CDR1 as SGDLS and CDR2 as YYNGEE. CDR3 size: 16 residues. V dropped 0 bases and J dropped 1 base, with 14 bases sitting between them. CDR3 loop: CASSVDGRGLSYEQYF. In DNA form, the CDR3 reads TGTGCCAGCAGCGTAGATGGCAGGGGTCTTTCCTACGAGCAGTACTTC. The full variable domain, with the rest looked up from reference TRBV9 and TRBJ2-7, is DSGVTQTPKHLITATGQRVTLRCSPRSGDLSVYWYQQSLDQGLQFLIQYYNGEERAKGNILERFSAQQFPDLHSELNLSSLELGDSALYFCASSVDGRGLSYEQYFGPGTRLTVT.